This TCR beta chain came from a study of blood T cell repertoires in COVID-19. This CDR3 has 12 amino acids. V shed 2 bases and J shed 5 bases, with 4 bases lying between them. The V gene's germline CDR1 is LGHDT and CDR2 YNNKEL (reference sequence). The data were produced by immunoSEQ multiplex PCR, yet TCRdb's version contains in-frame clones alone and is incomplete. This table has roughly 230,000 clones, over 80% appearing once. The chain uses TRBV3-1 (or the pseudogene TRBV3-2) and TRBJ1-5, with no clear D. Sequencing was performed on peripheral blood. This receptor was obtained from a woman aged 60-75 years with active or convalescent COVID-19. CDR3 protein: CASSQLDQPQHF. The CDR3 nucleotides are TGTGCCAGCAGCCAACTTGATCAGCCCCAGCATTTT.